This T cell receptor (beta chain) was sequenced in a study of vaccination effects on CD4 cells after COVID-19. From germline, CDR1 is LGHNA and CDR2 YNFKEQ. The ends lost 0 bases at V and 6 bases at J; junction bases unmatched: 4. The CDR3 is 15 residues long. Expansion with viral peptide pools was applied to antigen-specific CD4+ T cells by the ViraFEST assay prior to sequencing. Isolation of CD4+ T cells took place after nine to ten days of culture. Each participant was administered two doses of either the BNT162b2 or the mRNA-1273 vaccine. Fresh IL-2-containing medium replaced half the medium on days 3 and 7. Data came from immunoSEQ multiplex PCR; TCRdb stores just in-frame clones and leaves some out. The table lists 20,000 to 25,000 clones, about 70% of them singletons, with approximately 8.3% in the top ten. Broader study findings: Vaccine-induced clones in healthy vaccinees cross-reacted with common cold coronaviruses in only 1 of 255 cases.

In regard to this clone: Its antigen is as yet unknown.

Here the sequenced sample was CD4+ T cells from PBMCs cultured with SARS-CoV-2 spike peptides, taken after COVID-19 vaccination. The TCR sequence derives from a human donor who received a COVID-19 vaccine. The genes are TRBV4-2 and TRBJ2-1; 8 bases fit TRBD2. CDR3 DNA: TGTGCCAGCAGCCAAGACCGCGGGACTAGCAATGAGCAGTTCTTC. It specifies CASSQDRGTSNEQFF.